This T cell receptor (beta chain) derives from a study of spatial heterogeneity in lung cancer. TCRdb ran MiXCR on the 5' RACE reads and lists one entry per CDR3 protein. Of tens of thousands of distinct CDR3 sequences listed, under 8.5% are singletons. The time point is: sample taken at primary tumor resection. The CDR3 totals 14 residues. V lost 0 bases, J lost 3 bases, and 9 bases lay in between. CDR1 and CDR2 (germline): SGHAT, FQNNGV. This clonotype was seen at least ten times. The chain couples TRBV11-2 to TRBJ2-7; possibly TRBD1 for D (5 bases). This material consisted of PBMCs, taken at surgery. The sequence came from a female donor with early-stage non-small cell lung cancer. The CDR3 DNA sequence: TGTGCCAGCAGCTTAGACAGGGCTTACTACGAGCAGTACTTC. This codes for CASSLDRAYYEQYF.